The 29 T cell receptor beta chains in this list originate from one sample, sequenced in a study of blood T cell repertoires in COVID-19 (dated by TCRdb to the early 2020s). Library prep was done by the immunoSEQ multiplex PCR assay. Sourced from immuneACCESS, this table was stored by TCRdb with only in-frame sequences that have V and J called. A share of the clones is absent; for the studies checked, an unresolved V gene accounts for under half, and the remainder has no known explanation. The sample data list about 27,000 clones, and about 85% of these were observed just once. The ten largest clones capture 65% to 80% of the sample. The sequenced material came from peripheral blood. The receptor source for this set is a man in his sixties or seventies with acute or convalescent COVID-19.

This rearrangement joins TRBV6-6 to TRBJ2-3, with 8 bases that match TRBD2. With 6 bases clipped from V and 6 bases from J, the junction kept 2 bases outside the gene matches. The CDR3 totals 12 residues. Germline V CDR1 and CDR2: MNHNY, SVGAGI (reference sequence). Written as DNA, the CDR3 is TGTGCCAGCAGCCCGGGAGGGGATACGCAGTATTTT. As protein: CASSPGGDTQYF.

This chain links TRBV5-1 with TRBJ2-1, with D hard to call. Trimming took 1 base from V and 2 from J, leaving 7 bases between them. The CDR3 totals 14 residues. Germline CDR1 reads SGHRS; CDR2 reads YFSETQ. The CDR3 sequence is CASSLNEAYNEQFF. The CDR3 DNA sequence: TGCGCCAGCAGCTTGAATGAGGCCTACAATGAGCAGTTCTTC.

This clone has a single count. The V call is TRBV6-5, the J call TRBJ1-5, with 9 bases lining up with TRBD1. Germline V gene sequence: CDR1 MNHEY, CDR2 SVGAGI. V gave up 4 bases and J gave up 4 bases; unmatched junction bases: 2. The CDR3 loop spans 14 amino acids. The CDR3 DNA sequence: TGTGCCAGCAGTTCCGGGACAGGGAATCAGCCCCAGCATTTT. This sequence encodes CASSSGTGNQPQHF.

This chain connects TRBV6-4 to TRBJ1-2; tentative D call: TRBD1 (5 bases). CDR3 size: 14 residues. From germline, CDR1 is MRHNA and CDR2 SNTAGT. V was shortened by 5 bases and J by 0 bases, with 10 bases between the two germline ends. The CDR3 DNA reads TGTGCCAGCAGTTCGACAGCCTCTAACTATGGCTACACCTTC. Translation gives CASSSTASNYGYTF.

This chain connects TRBV19 to TRBJ2-2; D possibly corresponds to TRBD2 (5 bases). The V end lost 0 bases, the J end lost 6 bases, and 14 bases lay between the germline ends. Germline CDR1 and CDR2: LNHDA and SQIVND (reference sequence). The CDR3 contains 16 residues. The CDR3 is CASSIERGKGPGELFF. In DNA form, the CDR3 reads TGTGCCAGTAGTATAGAACGGGGAAAGGGCCCCGGGGAGCTGTTTTTT.

V gene TRBV19 combines with J gene TRBJ1-5, with 10 positions matching TRBD1. Germline V gene sequence: CDR1 LNHDA, CDR2 SQIVND (reference sequence). The CDR3 is 14 residues long. Trimming cost V 5 bases and J 6 bases; bases outside gene matches: 4. The chain's CDR3 is CASSAGTGVQPQHF. CDR3 in DNA: TGTGCCAGTAGTGCCGGGACAGGGGTTCAGCCCCAGCATTTT.

V and J are TRBV3-1 (or the pseudogene TRBV3-2) and TRBJ1-6, with D perhaps TRBD1 (5 bases). The CDR3 covers 16 residues. CDR1 is LGHDT, CDR2 YNNKEL, per germline (reference sequence). The ends were cut back, 0 bases at V and 7 bases at J, with 13 bases in the middle. The CDR3 region is CASSQEGGTGNSPLHF. CDR3 DNA sequence: TGTGCCAGCAGCCAAGAAGGCGGGACGGGGAATTCACCCCTCCACTTT.

This chain connects TRBV2 to TRBJ2-6; 8 bases agree with TRBD1. The ends lost 7 bases at V and 4 bases at J; junction bases unmatched: 6. Germline CDR1 and CDR2: SNHLY and FYNNEI. The CDR3 runs 15 residues. CDR3 loop: CASKQDRVGANVLTF. The CDR3 coding sequence is TGTGCCAGCAAACAGGACAGGGTGGGGGCCAACGTCCTGACTTTC.

This clone occurred a few times. CDR3 in amino acids: CASSLRGLSRSSGANVLTF. CDR3 DNA sequence: TGTGCCAGCAGTTTAAGGGGACTGAGCCGTAGCTCTGGGGCCAACGTCCTGACTTTC. This rearrangement joins TRBV28 to TRBJ2-6; TRBD2 might be the D (6 bases). V lost 2 bases, J lost 0 bases, and 17 bases lay in between. Germline V gene lookup returns CDR1 MDHEN and CDR2 SYDVKM. CDR3 size: 19 residues. Full variable domain (outside the CDR3, taken from reference TRBV28 and TRBJ2-6): DVKVTQSSRYLVKRTGEKVFLECVQDMDHENMFWYRQDPGLGLRLIYFSYDVKMKEKGDIPEGYSVSREKKERFSLILESASTNQTSMYLCASSLRGLSRSSGANVLTFGAGSRLTVL.

The rearrangement uses TRBV29-1 and TRBJ1-6; TRBD1 matches at 7 bases. The germline gives CDR1 SQVTM, CDR2 ANQGSEA. This CDR3 is 15 amino acids long. CDR3 residues: CTGTVLSSYNSPLHF. CDR3 bases: TGCACGGGGACAGTTCTAAGCTCCTATAATTCACCCCTCCACTTT.

This chain links TRBV27 with TRBJ2-5; 8 bases are a match to TRBD2. The CDR3 length is 16 residues. Germline CDR1 and CDR2: MNHEY and SMNVEV (reference sequence). Germline trimming cut 2 bases from V and 7 bases from J; bases unmatched to any gene: 12. The CDR3 DNA sequence: TGTGCCAGCAGTTTAGGCGGAGTTGGGGCGGGAGGGACCCAGTACTTC. Translation: CASSLGGVGAGGTQYF.

The chain carries TRBV19 and TRBJ1-1, with 7 bases lining up with TRBD1. V gave up 5 bases and J gave up 1 base; unmatched junction bases: 13. Germline CDR1 and CDR2: LNHDA and SQIVND (reference sequence). The CDR3 is made up of 17 amino acids. CDR3 protein: CASSFFPGQQKNTEAFF. CDR3 sequence (DNA): TGTGCCAGTAGTTTTTTTCCGGGACAGCAGAAGAACACTGAAGCTTTCTTT.

The chain carries TRBV19 and TRBJ2-3; 10 positions match TRBD2. V lost 5 bases and J lost 0; bases outside the gene matches: 5. The CDR3 contains 16 residues. CDR1 is LNHDA, CDR2 SQIVND, per germline (reference sequence). CDR3 in amino acids: CASSPGLAVSTDTQYF. CDR3 DNA: TGTGCCAGTAGTCCAGGACTAGCGGTCAGCACAGATACGCAGTATTTT.

The rearrangement links TRBV6-8 to TRBJ2-7; a possible D gene is TRBD1 (6 bases). Deletions cut 5 bases from V and 2 bases from J, with 13 bases between. Germline loops: CDR1 MNHGY, CDR2 SAAAGT. There are 14 residues in the CDR3. Here the CDR3 DNA reads TGTGCCAGCAGTCGGTCCGGGACACCCTACGAGCAGTACTTC. Translation: CASSRSGTPYEQYF.

This rearrangement joins TRBV18 to TRBJ2-1; weak D call: TRBD2 (6 bases). The V gene lost 3 bases and the J gene lost 3 bases, with 9 bases spanning the gap. Germline V gene data show CDR1 as KGHSH and CDR2 as LQKENI. The CDR3 runs 14 residues. CDR3 in DNA: TGTGCCAGCTCACCGGGACTCGTCTACAATGAGCAGTTCTTC. It translates to CASSPGLVYNEQFF.

This chain joins TRBV9 and TRBJ1-3; D remains unclear. This CDR3 is built from 14 residues. The V end was cut by 3 bases, the J end by 4 bases, with 11 bases between. Germline values: CDR1 SGDLS, CDR2 YYNGEE. For the CDR3, the DNA is TGTGCCAGCAGCGGCCAGCTAGCCGGAAACACCATATATTTT. It specifies CASSGQLAGNTIYF.

The V and J genes are TRBV7-2 and TRBJ1-2; D remains unclear. V gave up 8 bases and J gave up 8 bases, with 21 bases separating them. This CDR3 is built from 14 residues. Germline CDR1 reads SGHTA; CDR2 reads FQGNSA. The CDR3 here is CASSDPVGYRGYTF. The CDR3 DNA reads as TGTGCCAGCTCAGACCCAGTCGGGTATCGGGGCTACACCTTC.

The rearrangement joins TRBV7-2 to TRBJ2-1; 12 bases map to TRBD2. Germline V gene data show CDR1 as SGHTA and CDR2 as FQGNSA. After removal of 5 bases from V and 3 bases from J, the junction contained 2 bases not matched to a gene. The CDR3 is 15 residues long. CDR3 nucleotide sequence: TGTGCCAGCAGCACTAGCGGGGGGTTCTACAATGAGCAGTTCTTC. Its translation is CASSTSGGFYNEQFF.

The chain recombines TRBV6-2 or TRBV6-3 with TRBJ2-1; a weak D match, TRBD2 (7 bases). The V gene lost 5 bases and the J gene lost 9 bases, with 17 bases spanning the gap. Germline CDR1 and CDR2: MNHEY and SVGEGT. The length of the CDR3 is 14 residues. The CDR3 sequence is CASSERGGLGEQFF. CDR3 bases: TGTGCCAGCAGTGAGAGGGGGGGGCTAGGTGAGCAGTTCTTC.

V gene TRBV12-3 or TRBV12-4 combines with J gene TRBJ1-5, with unresolved D. Trimming pared 1 base from V and 9 bases from J, leaving 7 bases between. The CDR3 runs 12 residues. The CDR3 here is CASSLESWPQHF. DNA of the CDR3: TGTGCCAGCAGTTTAGAGAGTTGGCCCCAGCATTTT.

This sequence joins TRBV11-2 and TRBJ2-1; TRBD2 matches at 14 bases. V trimming: 5 bases; J trimming: 8 bases; junction bases outside the gene matches: 8. In germline, CDR1 is SGHAT, CDR2 FQNNGV. This CDR3 has 16 residues. The CDR3 DNA sequence: TGTGCCAGCAGCCGCCGACTAGCGGGAGGGCTCTATGAGCAGTTCTTC. Translating it yields CASSRRLAGGLYEQFF.

The CDR3 sequence: CASSVISGDTEAFF. CDR3 coding DNA: TGTGCCAGCAGCGTAATTAGCGGGGACACTGAAGCTTTCTTT. The chain links TRBV9 to TRBJ1-1, with unresolved D. Germline V gene sequence: CDR1 SGDLS, CDR2 YYNGEE. The CDR3 spans 14 residues. Trimming cost V 1 base and J 3 bases, with 10 bases left between them.

J is TRBJ1-5 and V is TRBV15, with 10 positions matching TRBD1. CDR1 is LNHNV, CDR2 YYDKDF, per germline (reference sequence). V dropped 5 bases and J dropped 4; count of bases not matched to a gene: 5. This CDR3 spans 15 amino acids. This CDR3 is CATSSWDRGNQPQHF. The CDR3 coding sequence is TGTGCCACCAGCTCCTGGGACAGGGGTAATCAGCCCCAGCATTTT.

This clone is a singleton in its sample. The V and J genes are TRBV27 and TRBJ1-2, with D possibly matching TRBD1 (5 bases). The V and J ends lost 5 bases and 3 bases respectively, with 13 bases between them. In germline, CDR1 is MNHEY, CDR2 SMNVEV (reference sequence). The CDR3 is 14 residues long. The CDR3: CASSPSGGYYGYTF. The DNA of the CDR3 is TGTGCCAGCAGTCCCTCCGGGGGGTACTATGGCTACACCTTC.

This clone was seen a few times. V gene TRBV3-1 (or the pseudogene TRBV3-2) combines with J gene TRBJ2-6; no clear D gene. V gave up 8 bases and J gave up 1 base, with 6 bases separating them. There are 13 residues in the CDR3. The germline V gene has CDR1 LGHDT and CDR2 YNNKEL (reference sequence). The CDR3 loop is CASLFSGANVLTF. For the CDR3, the DNA is TGTGCCAGCCTATTTTCTGGGGCCAACGTCCTGACTTTC.

The genes are TRBV30 and TRBJ2-2; D unclear. CDR3 length: 13 amino acids. V was trimmed by 0 bases and J by 6 bases, leaving 8 bases between them. Germline V CDR1 and CDR2: GTSNPN, SVGIG (reference sequence). For the CDR3, the DNA is TGTGCCTGGAGTGTACTAAGAGCCGGGGAGCTGTTTTTT. Encoded protein: CAWSVLRAGELFF.

The chain couples TRBV7-2 to TRBJ2-5; the match to TRBD1 covers 7 bases. Germline-derived CDR1 and CDR2 are SGHTA and FQGNSA. CDR3 length: 14 residues. Unmatched junction bases numbered 5, after V lost 4 bases and J lost 3 bases. DNA for the CDR3: TGTGCCAGCAGCTACGGGACAGCTGAAGAGACCCAGTACTTC. This codes for CASSYGTAEETQYF.

V gene TRBV12-3 or TRBV12-4 combines with J gene TRBJ1-1; D remains ambiguous. V lost 3 bases and J lost 6, with 11 bases in between. There are 13 residues in the CDR3. CDR3 sequence (DNA): TGTGCCAGCAGTTTTCTTACCGGGGCTGAAGCTTTCTTT. It codes for CASSFLTGAEAFF.

The chain links TRBV5-5 to TRBJ2-2; D is uncertain. V lost 4 bases and J 1 base, leaving 14 bases between the germline ends. CDR1 and CDR2 (germline): SGHKS, YYEKEE (reference sequence). CDR3 length equals 16 residues. Here the CDR3 reads CASSSRLGWNTGELFF. In DNA, the CDR3 is TGTGCCAGCAGCAGCCGTCTCGGGTGGAACACCGGGGAGCTGTTTTTT. Based on the CDR3 plus reference TRBV5-5 and TRBJ2-2, the full variable domain is DAGVTQSPTHLIKTRGQQVTLRCSPISGHKSVSWYQQVLGQGPQFIFQYYEKEERGRGNFPDRFSARQFPNYSSELNVNALLLGDSALYLCASSSRLGWNTGELFFGEGSRLTVL.